One sample yielded the 14 T cell receptor beta chains listed below, sequenced in a study of T cells in localized non-small cell lung cancer. Produced via immunoSEQ multiplex PCR; TCRdb's table is partial and in-frame only. The sample lists 100,000 or so clones; roughly 91% were seen once. Sequences were derived from PBMCs, sampled before any cancer treatment. The receptors shown here come from a woman between 35 and 75 years old with stage II squamous cell lung carcinoma.

This chain uses TRBV5-1 with TRBJ2-2; 13 positions match TRBD2. The J segment lost 1 base and the V segment lost 2 bases, leaving 2 bases of the junction unmatched. Germline CDR1 SGHRS, CDR2 YFSETQ. This CDR3 is 17 amino acids long. The CDR3 region has the DNA TGCGCCAGCAGCTTAGGGACTAGCGGGAAGAACACCGGGGAGCTGTTTTTT. It specifies CASSLGTSGKNTGELFF.

The chain has TRBV7-2 and TRBJ1-1; tentative D call: TRBD1 (6 bases). The CDR3 runs 14 residues. V shed 1 base and J shed 0 bases, with 6 bases lying between them. The germline V gene encodes CDR1 SGHTA and CDR2 FQGNSA. The CDR3 coding sequence is TGTGCCAGCAGCTTAGAGGGGGTGAACACTGAAGCTTTCTTT. The encoded protein is CASSLEGVNTEAFF.

The chain joins TRBV6-5 to TRBJ1-1, with no clear D. This CDR3 is 15 amino acids long. Trimming shortened V by 6 bases and J by 5 bases, and 19 bases separated the two germline ends. CDR1 and CDR2 (germline): MNHEY, SVGAGI. CDR3 DNA: TGTGCCAGCAGCTACGACCACGGTGTAGGAACTGAAGCTTTCTTT. It yields the protein CASSYDHGVGTEAFF.

The rearrangement links TRBV5-6 to TRBJ1-2, with a tentative D call TRBD1 (5 bases). Trimming removed 9 bases at V and 1 base at J, with 13 bases between. CDR1 is SGHDT and CDR2 is YYEEEE in the germline V gene. CDR3 length equals 13 residues. CDR3: CATSSGYNYGYTF. CDR3 bases: TGTGCCACCTCCTCAGGGTATAACTATGGCTACACCTTC.

J is TRBJ2-3 and V is TRBV7-8; D ambiguous. Trimming took 1 base from V and 0 from J, leaving 11 bases between them. The CDR3 sequence is 16 residues long. Germline-derived CDR1 and CDR2 are SGHVS and FQNEAQ. CDR3 DNA sequence: TGTGCCAGCAGCTTAGTAGCAGGTGGTAGCACAGATACGCAGTATTTT. Encoded protein: CASSLVAGGSTDTQYF.

The rearrangement joins TRBV30 to TRBJ2-7; D gene ambiguous. The CDR3 is made up of 13 amino acids. The germline CDR1 and CDR2 sequences are GTSNPN and SVGIG (reference sequence). V dropped 1 base and J dropped 7 bases, with 14 bases sitting between them. CDR3 sequence: CAWSDNALREQYF. CDR3 sequence (DNA): TGTGCCTGGAGTGATAATGCTCTCCGGGAGCAGTACTTC.

The rearrangement joins TRBV27 to TRBJ2-5; D is perhaps TRBD2 (7 bases). V gave up 2 bases and J gave up 2 bases, with 15 bases separating them. The CDR3 covers 16 residues. Germline V gene sequence: CDR1 MNHEY, CDR2 SMNVEV (reference sequence). CDR3 DNA sequence: TGTGCCAGCAGTTTAAGGGGCGGGGGACAACAAGAGACCCAGTACTTC. The encoded protein is CASSLRGGGQQETQYF.

This rearrangement joins TRBV7-9 to TRBJ1-6; TRBD1 agrees at 10 bases. The V segment lost 3 bases and the J segment 9 bases; nucleotides outside the gene matches: 5. Per the germline V gene, CDR1 is SEHNR and CDR2 is FQNEAQ (reference sequence). The CDR3 totals 15 residues. CDR3 residues: CASSFQTGGVSPLHF. CDR3 nucleotide sequence: TGTGCCAGCAGCTTCCAGACAGGGGGCGTTTCACCCCTCCACTTT.

This clone was recorded only once. This sequence joins TRBV5-4 and TRBJ1-2; 9 bases match TRBD1. V lost 5 bases and J lost 8; bases outside the gene matches: 10. CDR1 is SGHNT and CDR2 is YYREEE in the germline V gene (reference sequence). This CDR3 has 14 residues. CDR3 sequence reads: CASRLQGARHGYTF. CDR3 DNA: TGTGCCAGCAGACTACAGGGGGCGCGTCACGGCTACACCTTC. Full variable domain (rest looked up from reference TRBV5-4 and TRBJ1-2): ETGVTQSPTHLIKTRGQQVTLRCSSQSGHNTVSWYQQALGQGPQFIFQYYREEENGRGNFPPRFSGLQFPNYSSELNVNALELDDSALYLCASRLQGARHGYTFGSGTRLTVV.

The chain combines TRBV13 with TRBJ1-1; possibly TRBD1 for D (6 bases). From germline, CDR1 is PRHDT and CDR2 FYEKMQ (reference sequence). The CDR3 runs to 14 residues. V was pared by 2 bases and J by 0 bases, with 7 bases between. The CDR3 DNA reads as TGTGCCAGCAGCTTAACAGGGATGAACACTGAAGCTTTCTTT. Its translation: CASSLTGMNTEAFF.

The J gene is TRBJ2-1, the V gene TRBV7-6, with 11 bases aligning to TRBD2. Germline CDR1 reads SGHVS; CDR2 reads FNYEAQ. V shed 2 bases and J 6 bases; nucleotides not matched to a gene: 9. The CDR3 consists of 17 residues. DNA for the CDR3: TGTGCCAGCAGCTTACTAGCGGGGGGCCAAACCGCCAATGAGCAGTTCTTC. Encoded protein: CASSLLAGGQTANEQFF.

The rearrangement uses TRBV25-1 and TRBJ1-4; unclear D gene. Trimming pared 2 bases from V and 3 bases from J, leaving 7 bases between. The germline V gene encodes CDR1 MGHDK and CDR2 SYGVNS. The CDR3 is made up of 14 amino acids. The CDR3: CASSELNSNEKLFF. The CDR3 DNA follows: TGTGCCAGCAGTGAACTCAACTCTAATGAAAAACTGTTTTTT.

This clone was detected a few times. J is TRBJ2-4 and V is TRBV28; D tentatively fits TRBD1 or TRBD2 (5 bases each). The germline V and J ends were trimmed by 5 bases and 7 bases, with 15 bases remaining between them. The CDR3 loop spans 14 amino acids. Germline CDR1 is MDHEN and CDR2 is SYDVKM. Written as DNA, the CDR3 is TGTGCCAGCAGTATCCGGGACCAGAGGAACATTCAGTACTTC. Its translation: CASSIRDQRNIQYF.

V and J are TRBV7-6 and TRBJ2-2; 15 bases match TRBD2. Germline lookup yields CDR1 SGHVS and CDR2 FNYEAQ. This CDR3 has 19 residues. Germline trimming cut 1 base from V and 0 bases from J; bases unmatched to any gene: 3. CDR3 DNA sequence: TGTGCCAGCAGCTTAGTAGGGACTAGCGGGAGGACGAACACCGGGGAGCTGTTTTTT. Its translation: CASSLVGTSGRTNTGELFF.